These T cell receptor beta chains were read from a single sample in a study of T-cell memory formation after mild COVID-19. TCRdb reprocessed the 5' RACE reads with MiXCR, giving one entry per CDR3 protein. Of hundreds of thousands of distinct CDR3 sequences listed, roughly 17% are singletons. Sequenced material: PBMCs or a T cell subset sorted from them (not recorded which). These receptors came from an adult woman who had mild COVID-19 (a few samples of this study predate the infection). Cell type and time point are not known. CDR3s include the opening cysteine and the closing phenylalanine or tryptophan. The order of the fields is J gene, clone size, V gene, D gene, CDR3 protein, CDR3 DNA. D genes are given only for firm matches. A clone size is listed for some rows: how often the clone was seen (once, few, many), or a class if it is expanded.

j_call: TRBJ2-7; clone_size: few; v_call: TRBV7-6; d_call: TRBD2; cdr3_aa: CASSRVVAGNEQYF; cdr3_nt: TGTGCCAGCAGCCGTGTGGTAGCGGGGAACGAGCAGTACTTC
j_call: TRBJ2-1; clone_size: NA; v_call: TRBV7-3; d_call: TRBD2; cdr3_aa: CASSQRGSYNEQFF; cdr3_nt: TGTGCCAGCAGCCAGCGGGGGAGCTACAATGAGCAGTTCTTC
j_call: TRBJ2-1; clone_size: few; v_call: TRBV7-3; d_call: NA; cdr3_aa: CASSLIRQDPQFF; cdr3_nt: TGTGCCAGCAGCTTAATAAGGCAGGACCCGCAGTTCTTC
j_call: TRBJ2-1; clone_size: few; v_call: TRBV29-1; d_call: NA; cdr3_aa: CSVGSSSYNEQFF; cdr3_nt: TGCAGCGTCGGTAGCAGCTCCTACAATGAGCAGTTCTTC
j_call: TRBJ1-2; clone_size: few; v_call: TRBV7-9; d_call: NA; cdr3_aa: CASSSEGNSLYYGYTF; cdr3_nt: TGTGCCAGCAGCTCAGAAGGGAACTCCCTGTACTATGGCTACACCTTC
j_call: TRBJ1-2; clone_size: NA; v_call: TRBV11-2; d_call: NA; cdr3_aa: CASSSLSGQGSYTF; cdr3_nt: TGTGCCAGCAGCTCTCTATCCGGACAAGGATCCTACACCTTC
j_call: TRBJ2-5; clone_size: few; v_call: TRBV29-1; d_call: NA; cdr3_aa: CSFNMGETQYF; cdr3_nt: TGCAGCTTCAACATGGGAGAGACCCAGTACTTC
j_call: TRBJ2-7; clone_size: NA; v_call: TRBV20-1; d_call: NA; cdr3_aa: CSASDRAAYEQYF; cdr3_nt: TGCAGTGCTAGTGATAGGGCTGCCTACGAGCAGTACTTC
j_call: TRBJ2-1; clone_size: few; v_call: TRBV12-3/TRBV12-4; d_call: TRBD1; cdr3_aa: CASSPRTGSSYNEQFF; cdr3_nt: TGTGCCAGCAGCCCTCGGACAGGAAGCTCCTACAATGAGCAGTTCTTC
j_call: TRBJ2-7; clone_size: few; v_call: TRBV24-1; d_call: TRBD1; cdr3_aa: CATSDAGTGFRF; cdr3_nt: TGTGCCACCAGTGATGCCGGGACAGGGTTCCGGTTC